Shown below are 10 T cell receptor beta chains from a single sample sequenced in a study of human T cells and chemical hapten exposure. TCRdb passed the RACE reads through MiXCR, listing each CDR3 protein once. The sample has 73,000 or so distinct CDR3 sequences, around 8.8% seen once; the top ten hold approximately 3.7%. Time point defined: patch test 2, 6 weeks after DPC sensitization. This sample's treatment: therapeutic diphenylcyclopropenone sensitization with weekly scalp DPC. Here the sequenced sample was whole blood, taken in connection with sensitization to the hapten diphenylcyclopropenone (DPC). The receptor source for this set is a woman in her 50s with alopecia areata. Some clones in this sample may be carry-over from other donors' samples.

Many counts were recorded for this clonotype. The rearrangement uses TRBV29-1 and TRBJ1-1; the D is unclear. The V and J ends lost 1 base and 5 bases respectively, with 5 bases between them. Germline assignment: CDR1 SQVTM and CDR2 ANQGSEA. The CDR3 covers 11 residues. CDR3 sequence reads: CSVEGRTEAFF. In DNA form, the CDR3 reads TGCAGCGTTGAAGGGCGTACTGAAGCTTTCTTT.

Written as DNA, the CDR3 is TGCAGCGCCAATGGGGCGGGGGGGAGGTACAATGAGCAGTTCTTC. The encoded protein is CSANGAGGRYNEQFF. This rearrangement joins TRBV29-1 to TRBJ2-1; TRBD2 aligns across 9 bases. This CDR3 is built from 15 residues. Germline V CDR1 and CDR2: SQVTM, ANQGSEA. With 7 bases clipped from V and 4 bases from J, the junction kept 11 bases outside the gene matches.

This rearrangement joins TRBV7-9 to TRBJ2-3; 11 bases align to TRBD2. CDR3 length: 16 residues. The germline gives CDR1 SEHNR, CDR2 FQNEAQ (reference sequence). V shed 3 bases, J shed 2 bases, and the junction held 4 bases outside the gene matches. Here the CDR3 reads CASSLLAGGITDTQYF. CDR3 sequence (DNA): TGTGCCAGCAGCTTGCTAGCGGGGGGCATCACAGATACGCAGTATTTT.

A few counts support this clonotype. CDR3: CASSQELPGQGRETQYF. CDR3 DNA sequence: TGCGCCAGCAGCCAAGAGTTACCGGGACAGGGAAGAGAGACCCAGTACTTC. This chain joins TRBV4-3 and TRBJ2-5; 9 bases are shared with TRBD1. In germline, CDR1 is LGHNA, CDR2 YSLEER. Trimming at V came to 0 bases and at J to 4 bases, leaving 9 bases not matched to a gene. The CDR3 runs 17 residues.

A note on this clonotype: The junction differs from germline at one of its ends, possibly a read error. This chain joins TRBV7-9 and TRBJ1-5; 8 bases map to TRBD1. Germline CDR1 reads SEHNR; CDR2 reads FQNEAQ (reference sequence). The CDR3 totals 14 residues. This CDR3 reads CASSPQGASQPQNF. In nucleotides, the CDR3 is TGTGCCAGCAGCCCCCAGGGGGCGAGTCAGCCCCAGAATTTT.

The chain links TRBV7-2 to TRBJ1-6; maybe TRBD1 (6 bases). CDR3 size: 14 residues. Trimming shortened V by 5 bases and J by 7 bases, and 12 bases separated the two germline ends. Germline assignment: CDR1 SGHTA and CDR2 FQGNSA. The CDR3 nucleotides read TGTGCCAGCAGCCTATATACAGGGAATTCACCCCTCCACTTT. Translating gives CASSLYTGNSPLHF.

In this sample, this clonotype turned up a few times. The chain combines TRBV20-1 with TRBJ1-4; D might be TRBD1 (5 bases). The CDR3 is made up of 13 amino acids. CDR1 is DFQATT and CDR2 is SNEGSKA in the germline V gene (reference sequence). Trimming stripped 5 bases from V and 10 bases from J, with 17 bases between. In nucleotides, the CDR3 is TGCAGTGCTCCGGGGAGGGGCGAGGTAAAACTGTTTTTT. The encoded protein is CSAPGRGEVKLFF.

The sample holds a few counts of this clonotype. The V gene is TRBV4-3, the J gene TRBJ2-1, with a weak D call TRBD2 (5 bases). The V gene lost 6 bases and the J gene lost 1 base, with 16 bases spanning the gap. CDR3 length equals 16 residues. Germline CDR1 LGHNA, CDR2 YSLEER. The CDR3 nucleotides read TGCGCCAGCAGAAAGCAACTAGGAGGTTCCTACAATGAGCAGTTCTTC. Amino acid sequence: CASRKQLGGSYNEQFF.

There are many counts of this clonotype. In DNA, the CDR3 is TGTGCCAGCGAAAGCAGGGGGAGAGCGGGAGCCTACAATGAGCAGTTCTTC. Amino acid sequence: CASESRGRAGAYNEQFF. J is TRBJ2-1 and V is TRBV12-3 or TRBV12-4, with D possibly being TRBD2 (8 bases). This CDR3 is 17 amino acids long. V was cut by 8 bases and J by 2 bases, with 22 bases left in between.

The chain is built from TRBV29-1 and TRBJ2-1; D not resolved. Trimming removed 4 bases from V and 7 bases from J, with 14 bases in between. Germline CDR1 SQVTM, CDR2 ANQGSEA. This CDR3 region has 13 residues. The CDR3 nucleotides read TGCAGCGTTGTGAGGCTCAGTGGGAATGAGCAGTTCTTC. Translating it yields CSVVRLSGNEQFF.